One and the same sample provided the 23 T cell receptor beta chains below, sequenced in a study of cytomegalovirus exposure and HLA in healthy donors listed by TCRdb under 2017. The library was made by the immunoSEQ multiplex PCR assay. Imported from immuneACCESS, the table was reduced by TCRdb to in-frame sequences with V and J called. These copies leave out some clones; in studies compared against another copy, an unresolved V gene accounts for under half, and the cause of the remainder is not known. The sample table records 210,000 or so clones; around 88% of these occur just once. The top ten constitute about 2.7% of the sample. The sequenced material came from PBMCs. The receptors derive from a woman younger than 35 in good health and CMV-seronegative.

This chain links TRBV6-1 with TRBJ1-4; TRBD1 matches at 10 bases. The ends lost 3 bases at V and 8 bases at J; junction bases unmatched: 9. Germline lookup yields CDR1 MNHNS and CDR2 SASEGT. The CDR3 is made up of 16 amino acids. In DNA form, the CDR3 reads TGTGCCAGCAGTGACCCATGGACAGGGGGTGGAGAAAAACTGTTTTTT. Its translation is CASSDPWTGGGEKLFF.

The chain uses TRBV6-1 and TRBJ2-1; 8 bases agree with TRBD2. Germline CDR1 and CDR2: MNHNS and SASEGT. The ends lost 8 bases at V and 4 bases at J; junction bases unmatched: 10. The CDR3 runs 15 residues. CDR3 sequence (DNA): TGTGCCAGCTTGTTGGCGGGAGGTATATACAATGAGCAGTTCTTC. It encodes CASLLAGGIYNEQFF.

The chain links TRBV6-5 to TRBJ2-4; tentatively, D is TRBD1 (6 bases). This CDR3 is built from 16 residues. The ends were cut back, 2 bases at V and 3 bases at J, with 14 bases in the middle. Germline lookup yields CDR1 MNHEY and CDR2 SVGAGI. CDR3: CASSYTRDRSKNIQYF. The DNA for the CDR3 is TGTGCCAGCAGTTACACCCGAGACAGGAGCAAAAACATTCAGTACTTC.

J is TRBJ2-5 and V is TRBV6-6; 7 nucleotides match TRBD1. This CDR3 spans 14 amino acids. CDR1 is MNHNY, CDR2 SVGAGI, per germline (reference sequence). Losses at the gene ends were 5 bases for V and 1 base for J; bases not matched to a gene: 4. The CDR3: CASSPYRGQETQYF. The CDR3 coding sequence is TGTGCCAGCAGTCCGTACAGGGGCCAAGAGACCCAGTACTTC.

The chain has TRBV27 and TRBJ2-6; TRBD2 aligns across 9 bases. V lost 6 bases and J lost 4; bases outside the gene matches: 7. Germline-derived CDR1 and CDR2 are MNHEY and SMNVEV (reference sequence). CDR3 length equals 16 residues. Here the CDR3 DNA reads TGTGCCAGCAGCCGAAGCGGGGGGACCGGGGCCAACGTCCTGACTTTC. This codes for CASSRSGGTGANVLTF. The full variable domain, its missing parts supplied by reference TRBV27 and TRBJ2-6, is EAQVTQNPRYLITVTGKKLTVTCSQNMNHEYMSWYRQDPGLGLRQIYYSMNVEVTDKGDVPEGYKVSRKEKRNFPLILESPSPNQTSLYFCASSRSGGTGANVLTFGAGSRLTVL.

This clone occurred once. The rearrangement links TRBV7-9 to TRBJ2-7; D call uncertain. V lost 1 base to trimming and J lost 5 bases, with 12 bases between them. Germline assignment: CDR1 SEHNR and CDR2 FQNEAQ (reference sequence). The CDR3 sequence is 14 residues long. CDR3 sequence: CASSLDLARDEQYF. CDR3 nucleotides: TGTGCCAGCAGCTTAGATTTAGCCCGGGACGAGCAGTACTTC. The whole variable domain, filled in from reference TRBV7-9 and TRBJ2-7, reads DTGVSQNPRHKITKRGQNVTFRCDPISEHNRLYWYRQTLGQGPEFLTYFQNEAQLEKSRLLSDRFSAERPKGSFSTLEIQRTEQGDSAMYLCASSLDLARDEQYFGPGTRLTVT.

Here the CDR3 reads CASSLVGNSGNTIYF. DNA of the CDR3: TGCGCCAGCAGCTTGGTCGGTAACTCTGGAAACACCATATATTTT. The J gene is TRBJ1-3, the V gene TRBV5-1; D not resolved. Germline lookup yields CDR1 SGHRS and CDR2 YFSETQ. Trimming took off 0 bases at V and 0 bases at J, with 7 bases between the two ends. The CDR3 consists of 15 residues.

The V and J genes are TRBV2 and TRBJ2-1; 8 bases match TRBD2. Germline assignment: CDR1 SNHLY and CDR2 FYNNEI. J gave up 2 bases and V 3 bases, and 3 bases lay outside the gene matches. This CDR3 region has 15 residues. The CDR3: CASSDGLAAYNEQFF. The CDR3 DNA reads TGTGCCAGCAGTGATGGACTAGCAGCCTACAATGAGCAGTTCTTC. Supplemented by reference TRBV2 and TRBJ2-1, the full variable domain reads EPEVTQTPSHQVTQMGQEVILRCVPISNHLYFYWYRQILGQKVEFLVSFYNNEISEKSEIFDDQFSVERPDGSNFTLKIRSTKLEDSAMYFCASSDGLAAYNEQFFGPGTRLTVL.

This chain uses TRBV5-4 with TRBJ1-5; a weak D match, TRBD1 (6 bases). Germline-derived CDR1 and CDR2 are SGHNT and YYREEE (reference sequence). V lost 2 bases, J lost 11 bases, and 14 bases lay in between. The length of the CDR3 is 13 residues. The chain's CDR3 is CASSFGGAVAQHF. Written as DNA, the CDR3 is TGTGCCAGCAGCTTTGGGGGCGCGGTGGCCCAGCATTTT.

This clone is a singleton in its sample. The gene calls are TRBV27 and TRBJ2-7; 7 bases align to TRBD1. The CDR3 has 14 residues. With V trimmed by 6 bases and J by 2 bases, 7 bases remained unmatched. Germline values: CDR1 MNHEY, CDR2 SMNVEV (reference sequence). CDR3 loop: CASSMGQTAYEQYF. In DNA, the CDR3 is TGTGCCAGCAGCATGGGACAGACCGCCTACGAGCAGTACTTC.

CDR3 loop: CASSRHADTQYF. For the CDR3, the DNA is TGTGCCAGCAGCCGACACGCAGATACGCAGTATTTT. The chain employs TRBV7-9 and TRBJ2-3; D not resolved. Per the germline V gene, CDR1 is SEHNR and CDR2 is FQNEAQ (reference sequence). V lost 5 bases and J 4 bases, leaving 7 bases between the germline ends. This CDR3 is 12 amino acids long.

This clone appeared many times. The rearrangement links TRBV6-6 to TRBJ1-2; D ambiguous. Germline V lookup: CDR1 MNHNY, CDR2 SVGAGI (reference sequence). The CDR3 length is 13 residues. Trimming stripped 6 bases from V and 3 bases from J, with 11 bases between. CDR3: CASSHGQDYGYTF. The CDR3 region has the DNA TGTGCCAGCAGCCATGGGCAGGACTATGGCTACACCTTC.

The CDR3 here is CASRGQNTEAFF. In DNA form, the CDR3 reads TGTGCCAGCCGGGGACAGAACACTGAAGCTTTCTTT. The gene calls are TRBV4-2 and TRBJ1-1; a possible D gene is TRBD1 (6 bases). The germline gives CDR1 LGHNA, CDR2 YNFKEQ. The V end lost 8 bases, the J end lost 1 base, and 8 bases lay between the germline ends. This CDR3 spans 12 amino acids.

This chain links TRBV27 with TRBJ2-1, with TRBD2 identical over 8 bases. The CDR3 is 20 amino acids. Germline V CDR1 and CDR2: MNHEY, SMNVEV (reference sequence). The V and J ends lost 3 bases and 2 bases, in that order; junction bases with no gene match: 18. Here the CDR3 DNA reads TGTGCCAGCAGTTTTCTCCTCCAAGCCAGCGGGAGAGGAACCTACAATGAGCAGTTCTTC. The encoded protein is CASSFLLQASGRGTYNEQFF.

V usage is TRBV11-2 and J usage is TRBJ1-4, with 9 bases aligning to TRBD1. The germline gives CDR1 SGHAT, CDR2 FQNNGV. V lost 6 bases, J lost 0 bases, and 8 bases stayed unmatched. This CDR3 spans 17 amino acids. For the CDR3, the DNA is TGTGCCAGCAGTTCCGTTGACAGGGGGACAACTAATGAAAAACTGTTTTTT. Translated, it gives CASSSVDRGTTNEKLFF.

This clone was observed a handful of times. The chain uses TRBV6-1 and TRBJ1-2; D not certain. Per the germline V gene, CDR1 is MNHNS and CDR2 is SASEGT. The CDR3 runs 15 residues. Deletions cut 3 bases from V and 4 bases from J, with 15 bases between. The CDR3: CASSELTGGSYGYTF. The DNA for the CDR3 is TGTGCCAGCAGTGAGTTGACCGGAGGGAGCTATGGCTACACCTTC.

V and J are TRBV9 and TRBJ2-1, with 9 positions matching TRBD2. Germline-derived CDR1 and CDR2 are SGDLS and YYNGEE. The V segment lost 0 bases and the J segment 5 bases; nucleotides outside the gene matches: 9. CDR3 length: 17 amino acids. The CDR3, as DNA: TGTGCCAGCAGCGTAGGACCCCCCGGGACTAGCCACAATGAGCAGTTCTTC. Translated: CASSVGPPGTSHNEQFF.

A word on this clone: Other DNA sequences in the sample encode the same CDR3. This chain uses TRBV27 with TRBJ1-5, with unresolved D. The CDR3 loop spans 13 amino acids. V was shortened by 3 bases and J by 2 bases, with 5 bases between the two germline ends. The germline gives CDR1 MNHEY, CDR2 SMNVEV (reference sequence). CDR3 bases: TGTGCCAGCAGTTTCCTCGGCAATCAGCCCCAGCATTTT. As protein: CASSFLGNQPQHF.

The CDR3: CASGPGLAQYF. CDR3 DNA: TGTGCCAGCGGACCGGGACTAGCGCAGTATTTT. The chain recombines TRBV28 with TRBJ2-3; 8 nucleotides line up with TRBD2. The CDR3 runs to 11 residues. The trim removed 8 bases at V and 10 bases at J, leaving 5 bases unmatched. Germline values: CDR1 MDHEN, CDR2 SYDVKM.

This rearrangement joins TRBV13 to TRBJ2-3; 8 bases align to TRBD1. Germline-derived CDR1 and CDR2 are PRHDT and FYEKMQ (reference sequence). This CDR3 is 15 amino acids long. V shed 3 bases and J 2 bases; nucleotides not matched to a gene: 4. The CDR3 sequence: CASSFRTGNTDTQYF. As DNA, the CDR3 is TGTGCCAGCAGCTTTCGGACAGGGAACACAGATACGCAGTATTTT. Full variable domain (outside the CDR3, taken from reference TRBV13 and TRBJ2-3): AAGVIQSPRHLIKEKRETATLKCYPIPRHDTVYWYQQGPGQDPQFLISFYEKMQSDKGSIPDRFSAQQFSDYHSELNMSSLELGDSALYFCASSFRTGNTDTQYFGPGTRLTVL.

The chain employs TRBV11-2 and TRBJ1-3; D gene unclear. Germline lookup yields CDR1 SGHAT and CDR2 FQNNGV. V lost 4 bases to trimming and J lost 0 bases, with 10 bases between them. This CDR3 spans 15 amino acids. DNA for the CDR3: TGTGCCAGCAGCTCGTCAGGCAACTCTGGAAACACCATATATTTT. This gives the protein CASSSSGNSGNTIYF. The entire variable domain, with the rest obtained from reference TRBV11-2 and TRBJ1-3, is as follows: EAGVAQSPRYKIIEKRQSVAFWCNPISGHATLYWYQQILGQGPKLLIQFQNNGVVDDSQLPKDRFSAERLKGVDSTLKIQPAKLEDSAVYLCASSSSGNSGNTIYFGEGSWLTVV.

The chain carries TRBV25-1 and TRBJ2-2; D is undetermined. V gave up 2 bases and J gave up 6 bases, with 4 bases separating them. The length of the CDR3 is 12 residues. Germline values: CDR1 MGHDK, CDR2 SYGVNS. This CDR3 is CASSELPGELFF. The CDR3 DNA sequence: TGTGCCAGCAGTGAACTCCCCGGGGAGCTGTTTTTT.

J is TRBJ1-2 and V is TRBV4-2; D is possibly TRBD1 (6 bases). CDR3 length: 17 residues. The V end lost 1 base, the J end lost 6 bases, and 21 bases lay between the germline ends. Germline-derived CDR1 and CDR2 are LGHNA and YNFKEQ. The CDR3 DNA is TGTGCCAGCAGCCAAGTCCTACGCGGTGGGGGCGCGGATGGCTACACCTTC. It yields the protein CASSQVLRGGGADGYTF.